The 7 T cell receptor beta chains in this list originate from one sample, sequenced in a study of somatic mutations in cytotoxic T cells in rheumatoid arthritis. Sequencing used immunoSEQ multiplex PCR; TCRdb keeps in-frame clones, though not all of them. In the table there are 3,000 or so clones, 86% of which are singletons. Sequenced material: CD8+ T cells sorted from blood. These receptors all come from a woman aged 55-75 years with rheumatoid arthritis.

The chain joins TRBV4-1 to TRBJ1-2; the D gene is possibly TRBD1 (6 bases). Germline V gene lookup returns CDR1 MGHRA and CDR2 YSYEKL. The CDR3 covers 13 residues. Between the trimmed V and J ends, which lost 0 bases and 8 bases, there was a span of 10 bases. The CDR3: CASSQEGTRGYTF. DNA of the CDR3: TGCGCCAGCAGCCAAGAGGGGACACGGGGCTACACCTTC.

This rearrangement joins TRBV7-9 to TRBJ1-2, with unresolved D. V dropped 5 bases and J dropped 4 bases, with 14 bases sitting between them. The germline gives CDR1 SEHNR, CDR2 FQNEAQ (reference sequence). CDR3 size: 14 residues. The chain's CDR3 is CASSPRVGFYGYTF. CDR3 DNA sequence: TGTGCCAGCAGCCCCCGGGTCGGATTCTATGGCTACACCTTC.

This clone has only one observation. This CDR3 is also generated by other DNA sequences in the sample. The chain joins TRBV28 to TRBJ1-5; D is possibly TRBD1 (6 bases). Germline V CDR1 and CDR2: MDHEN, SYDVKM. The length of the CDR3 is 15 residues. V was pared by 2 bases and J by 7 bases, with 15 bases between. CDR3 in DNA: TGTGCCAGCAGTTTAGGGCAGGGGTTTAGGCAGCCCCAGCATTTT. This codes for CASSLGQGFRQPQHF.

The chain combines TRBV10-2 with TRBJ1-1; D gene ambiguous. V shed 6 bases and J shed 1 base, with 9 bases lying between them. Germline CDR1 WSHSY, CDR2 SAAADI. The length of the CDR3 is 13 residues. The CDR3 DNA follows: TGCGCCAGCAGAGACTTTGGGAACACTGAAGCTTTCTTT. This translates into CASRDFGNTEAFF.

In nucleotides, the CDR3 is TGTGCCAGCAGCGTAGAGGGCGGGAGTTTCACAGATACGCAGTATTTT. Protein product: CASSVEGGSFTDTQYF. The chain carries TRBV9 and TRBJ2-3, with TRBD2 matching over 7 bases. The CDR3 has 16 residues. Germline lookup yields CDR1 SGDLS and CDR2 YYNGEE. The V segment lost 0 bases and the J segment 2 bases; nucleotides outside the gene matches: 6.

The gene calls are TRBV7-2 and TRBJ1-3; TRBD1 aligns across 8 bases. CDR1 is SGHTA, CDR2 FQGNSA, per germline. Trimming removed 4 bases from V and 4 bases from J; junction bases left unmatched: 9. The CDR3 totals 16 residues. This CDR3 reads CASSSRTGFGGNTIYF. The CDR3 DNA is TGTGCCAGCAGCTCAAGGACAGGGTTCGGGGGAAACACCATATATTTT.

This sequence joins TRBV2 and TRBJ1-5; possible D gene TRBD1, 5 bases. The CDR3 has 14 residues. Germline V CDR1 and CDR2: SNHLY, FYNNEI. V was cut by 8 bases and J by 1 base, with 12 bases left in between. CDR3 DNA sequence: TGTGCCAGCCGCGGGGGGGGGAGCAATCAGCCCCAGCATTTT. It is translated as CASRGGGSNQPQHF.